The rows below give T cell receptor beta chains drawn from one sample of a study of T-cell memory formation after mild COVID-19. TCRdb passed the 5' RACE reads through MiXCR, listing each CDR3 protein once. Of 35,000 to 50,000 distinct CDR3 sequences in the sample, nearly 9.5% are singletons; the top ten hold 10% to 15%. Sequencing was done on a sample of PBMCs or a T cell subset sorted from them (not recorded which). All receptors derive from an adult woman who had mild COVID-19 (a few samples of this study predate the infection). Cell type and time point are not known. CDR3s include the opening cysteine and the closing phenylalanine or tryptophan. Fields, in order: D gene, J gene, V gene, CDR3 length, clone size, CDR3 DNA, CDR3 protein. The D gene is left open where the match is weak. Clone size is given for some rows only: seen once, a few or many times, or a class if the clone is expanded.

D gene: NA; J gene: TRBJ2-3; V gene: TRBV5-1; CDR3 length: 13; clone size: many; CDR3 DNA: TGCGCCAGCAGCTTGACTGGCACAGATACGCAGTATTTT; CDR3 protein: CASSLTGTDTQYF
D gene: NA; J gene: TRBJ1-2; V gene: TRBV5-4; CDR3 length: 14; clone size: NA; CDR3 DNA: TGTGCCAGCAGCTTGGTGGGCGGAGCCTATGGCTACACCTTC; CDR3 protein: CASSLVGGAYGYTF
D gene: TRBD2; J gene: TRBJ2-3; V gene: TRBV6-4; CDR3 length: 15; clone size: once; CDR3 DNA: TGTGCCAGCAGTGACGGACTAGCTAGCACAGATACGCAGTATTTT; CDR3 protein: CASSDGLASTDTQYF
D gene: NA; J gene: TRBJ2-3; V gene: TRBV12-3/TRBV12-4; CDR3 length: 14; clone size: many; CDR3 DNA: TGTGCCAGCAGTTTCACGGCTAGCACAGATACGCAGTATTTT; CDR3 protein: CASSFTASTDTQYF
D gene: NA; J gene: TRBJ1-2; V gene: TRBV5-1; CDR3 length: 13; clone size: few; CDR3 DNA: TGCGCCAGCAGCTTACAGGTCAACTATGGCTACACCTTC; CDR3 protein: CASSLQVNYGYTF
D gene: NA; J gene: TRBJ2-3; V gene: TRBV2; CDR3 length: 14; clone size: few; CDR3 DNA: TGTGCCAGCAGTGAAAGTGGGAGAAGCGATACGCAGTATTTT; CDR3 protein: CASSESGRSDTQYF
D gene: TRBD2; J gene: TRBJ2-2; V gene: TRBV5-8; CDR3 length: 15; clone size: many; CDR3 DNA: TGTGCCAGCAGCTTGTACGCGGGAGGGCCCGGGGAGCTGTTTTTT; CDR3 protein: CASSLYAGGPGELFF
D gene: NA; J gene: TRBJ2-1; V gene: TRBV7-6; CDR3 length: 15; clone size: many; CDR3 DNA: TGTGCCAGCAGCCCCCGAGGACTTCTCTACAATGAGCAGTTCTTC; CDR3 protein: CASSPRGLLYNEQFF
D gene: TRBD2; J gene: TRBJ2-1; V gene: TRBV29-1; CDR3 length: 14; clone size: NA; CDR3 DNA: TGCAGCGTTGTTATCGGCGGGGGGTACAATGAGCAGTTATTC; CDR3 protein: CSVVIGGGYNEQLF
D gene: TRBD2; J gene: TRBJ2-1; V gene: TRBV27; CDR3 length: 17; clone size: few; CDR3 DNA: TGTGCCAGCAGCCACGCCCTGAATAGCGGGGGGGCGGCTGAGCAGTTCTTC; CDR3 protein: CASSHALNSGGAAEQFF
D gene: NA; J gene: TRBJ1-2; V gene: TRBV12-3/TRBV12-4; CDR3 length: 14; clone size: many; CDR3 DNA: TGTGCCAGCAGTTTGGCGGGAGGTTATTATGGCTACACCTTC; CDR3 protein: CASSLAGGYYGYTF
D gene: NA; J gene: TRBJ2-1; V gene: TRBV29-1; CDR3 length: 12; clone size: many; CDR3 DNA: TGCAGCGACACTCAGGGCTACAATGAGCAGTTCTTC; CDR3 protein: CSDTQGYNEQFF
D gene: TRBD2; J gene: TRBJ2-5; V gene: TRBV20-1; CDR3 length: 14; clone size: few; CDR3 DNA: TGCAGTGCCAGAATAGCGGGAGGACGGGAGACCCAGTACTTC; CDR3 protein: CSARIAGGRETQYF
D gene: TRBD1; J gene: TRBJ2-7; V gene: TRBV7-2; CDR3 length: 14; clone size: few; CDR3 DNA: TGTGCCAGCAGCCCGGACAGGGTCTCCTACGAGCAGTACTTC; CDR3 protein: CASSPDRVSYEQYF
D gene: TRBD1; J gene: TRBJ1-1; V gene: TRBV5-5; CDR3 length: 14; clone size: few; CDR3 DNA: TGTGCCAGCAGCCCCTATCCGGGACAGTCTGAAGCTTTCTTT; CDR3 protein: CASSPYPGQSEAFF
D gene: TRBD2; J gene: TRBJ2-7; V gene: TRBV20-1; CDR3 length: 13; clone size: NA; CDR3 DNA: TGCAGTGCCCGACTAGCGGGAGATGGCGAGCAGTACTTC; CDR3 protein: CSARLAGDGEQYF
D gene: TRBD1; J gene: TRBJ1-6; V gene: TRBV12-3/TRBV12-4; CDR3 length: 20; clone size: many; CDR3 DNA: TGTGCCAGCAGTCTTGGGGAAAATACGGGACAGGGGGCTTGGAATTCACCCCTCCACTTT; CDR3 protein: CASSLGENTGQGAWNSPLHF
D gene: NA; J gene: TRBJ1-6; V gene: TRBV7-9; CDR3 length: 13; clone size: NA; CDR3 DNA: TGTGCCAGCGTCTCTCAGATTAATTCACCCCTCCACTTT; CDR3 protein: CASVSQINSPLHF
D gene: TRBD2; J gene: TRBJ2-1; V gene: TRBV9; CDR3 length: 19; clone size: many; CDR3 DNA: TGTGCCAGCAGCCCTCGACTAGCGGGGGAGCCGGGCTCCTACAATGAGCAGTTCTTC; CDR3 protein: CASSPRLAGEPGSYNEQFF
D gene: TRBD2; J gene: TRBJ2-7; V gene: TRBV12-3/TRBV12-4; CDR3 length: 14; clone size: many; CDR3 DNA: TGTGCCAGCAGACCGGGACTAGCGGGATACGAGCAGTACTTC; CDR3 protein: CASRPGLAGYEQYF